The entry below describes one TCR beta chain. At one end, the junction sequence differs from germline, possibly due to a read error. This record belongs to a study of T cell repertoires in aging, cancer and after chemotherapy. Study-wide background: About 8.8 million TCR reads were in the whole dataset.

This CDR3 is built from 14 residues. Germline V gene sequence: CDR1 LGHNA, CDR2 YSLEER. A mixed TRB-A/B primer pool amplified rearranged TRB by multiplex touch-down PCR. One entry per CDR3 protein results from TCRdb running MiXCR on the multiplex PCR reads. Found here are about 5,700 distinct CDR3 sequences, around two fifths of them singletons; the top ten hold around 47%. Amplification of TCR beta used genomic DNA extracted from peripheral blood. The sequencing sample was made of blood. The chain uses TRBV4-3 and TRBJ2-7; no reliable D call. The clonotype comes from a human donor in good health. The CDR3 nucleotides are TGTGCCAGCAGTCCTTGGGGTAGCTCCTACGAGCAGTACTTC. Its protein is CASSPWGSSYEQYF.